Sequencing of this TCR beta chain was carried out in a study of T cell responses to AZD1222 COVID-19 vaccine. This CDR3 is built from 16 residues. CDR1 and CDR2 from the germline V gene are MNHEY and SMNVEV (reference sequence). V shed 2 bases and J shed 2 bases, with 13 bases lying between them. Findings and limits, study-wide: Across spike, vaccine-associated CD4 TCRs were found, dominant at 160-218 and 743-854. Donors skewed white British and female; clonal diversity was possibly underestimated. The study sampled repertoires only after the peak T cell response.

The protocol was immunoSEQ multiplex PCR, while the TCRdb copy is restricted to in-frame clones and leaves out a portion. This table has some 92,000 clones, about 90% appearing once. This clone has just a few counts. Its matching antigen is unknown. The source was peripheral blood, collected on day 0 of AZD1222 vaccination. The TCR was taken from an adult in good health. The chain uses TRBV27 and TRBJ1-5; TRBD1 is a possible D gene (5 bases). CDR3: CASSLGATLGNQPQHF. In DNA form, the CDR3 reads TGTGCCAGCAGTTTAGGGGCCACCCTAGGCAATCAGCCCCAGCATTTT.